This TCR beta chain emerged from a study of control samples from healthy donors and cancer patients. This clone was seen a few times. The V gene's germline CDR1 is LNHDA and CDR2 SQIVND (reference sequence). V gave up 3 bases and J gave up 5 bases, with 26 bases separating them. This CDR3 spans 18 amino acids. Assay: immunoSEQ multiplex PCR; the TCRdb copy retains only in-frame clones and omits some. This table has 50,000 to 65,000 clones, approximately 90% appearing once. The sample was PBMCs. The TCR sequence derives from a man younger than 45 with colorectal cancer. The chain joins TRBV19 to TRBJ2-7; D might be TRBD2 (6 bases). CDR3 loop: CASSIPTFTSLKADEQYV. The CDR3 coding sequence is TGTGCCAGTAGTATTCCCACATTTACTAGCTTAAAAGCTGACGAGCAGTACGTC.